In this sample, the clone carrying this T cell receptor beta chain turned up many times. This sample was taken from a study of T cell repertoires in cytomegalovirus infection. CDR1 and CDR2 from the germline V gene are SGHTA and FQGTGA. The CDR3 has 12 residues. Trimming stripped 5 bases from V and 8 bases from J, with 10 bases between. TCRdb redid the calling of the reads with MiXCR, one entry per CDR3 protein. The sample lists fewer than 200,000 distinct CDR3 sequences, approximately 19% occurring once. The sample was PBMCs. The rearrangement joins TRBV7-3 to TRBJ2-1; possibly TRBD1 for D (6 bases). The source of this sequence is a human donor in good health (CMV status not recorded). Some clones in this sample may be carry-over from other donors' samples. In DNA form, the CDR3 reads TGTGCCAGCAGCAAACAGGGAGATGAGCAGTTCTTC. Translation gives CASSKQGDEQFF.